The clone carrying this T cell receptor (beta chain) was detected many times. Sample time point: newly diagnosed GD, antithyroid drugs for less than 3 months. There was RNA extracted from PBMCs, and the TCR library was made from it. The data are from a study of regulatory T cells in long-lasting Graves disease. V was cut by 1 base and J by 2 bases, with 11 bases left in between. The CDR3 sequence is 14 residues long. Germline loops: CDR1 SQVTM, CDR2 ANQGSEA. Arm-PCR with iRepertoire HTBI primers amplified the CDR3 regions for these TCR beta libraries. TCRdb passed the multiplex PCR reads through MiXCR, listing each CDR3 protein once. The table records 410,000 or so distinct CDR3 sequences, 14% to 15% of them present only once. This sample was shared with a second study, whose subject was T cells in Graves' hyperthyroidism and ophthalmopathy.

The chain carries TRBV29-1 and TRBJ1-2; maybe TRBD1 (6 bases). The source material was peripheral blood mononuclear cells (PBMCs), sampled at new diagnosis, from a patient treated with antithyroid drugs. This sequence was found in a woman between 25 and 40 years old with Graves disease. CDR3 nucleotides: TGCAGCGTTGAAGGGCCAGGGGTGAACTATGGCTACACCTTC. It yields the protein CSVEGPGVNYGYTF.